A single sample is the source of the 11 T cell receptor beta chains below, sequenced in a study of T cell responses to AZD1222 COVID-19 vaccine (dated by TCRdb to about 2021). To prepare the library, the immunoSEQ multiplex PCR assay was applied. As stored in TCRdb, this immuneACCESS dataset retains in-frame rearrangements with V and J assigned. A fraction of the clones does not appear; measured against another copy, unresolved V genes explain less than half of the discrepancy, and the remainder lacks a known reason. The sample table holds about 84,000 clones, of which 80% to 90% were seen once. The top ten hold 8.5% to 12% of the sample. According to the study, the label for this sample's time point signals: about 28 days (+/-7) after the second vaccine dose. Sequences were derived from peripheral blood, sampled 28 days after the second AZD1222 dose. The receptor set was obtained from an adult who received the AZD1222 COVID-19 vaccine.

This chain links TRBV6-5 with TRBJ1-2, with 7 bases identical to TRBD1. The germline gives CDR1 MNHEY, CDR2 SVGAGI. This CDR3 spans 13 amino acids. J gave up 4 bases and V 5 bases, and 4 bases lay outside the gene matches. CDR3: CASSPQGPYGYTF. CDR3 coding DNA: TGTGCCAGCAGTCCACAGGGGCCCTATGGCTACACCTTC.

This clone appeared a single time. The chain links TRBV24-1 to TRBJ2-3; TRBD1 aligns across 7 bases. Germline V gene lookup returns CDR1 KGHDR and CDR2 SFDVKD. This CDR3 has 14 amino acids. V gave up 2 bases and J gave up 3 bases; unmatched junction bases: 1. The CDR3 DNA follows: TGTGCCACCAGTGATTACAGGGGTACAGATACGCAGTATTTT. This translates into CATSDYRGTDTQYF.

The J gene is TRBJ1-4, the V gene TRBV19, with D uncertain. V was pared by 0 bases and J by 7 bases, with 12 bases between. The CDR3 extends over 15 amino acids. Germline V gives CDR1 LNHDA, CDR2 SQIVND (reference sequence). CDR3: CASSIDRAVGEKLFF. For the CDR3, the DNA is TGTGCCAGTAGTATAGATCGGGCAGTGGGTGAAAAACTGTTTTTT.

This clone was recorded once. For the CDR3, the DNA is TGCGCCAGCAGGTTCCTTTTTCGACTAGCGGGACCCTACAATGAGCAGTTCTTC. This gives the protein CASRFLFRLAGPYNEQFF. The chain is built from TRBV5-1 and TRBJ2-1, with 11 bases that match TRBD2. J was trimmed by 2 bases and V by 5 bases; bases with no gene match: 12. This CDR3 has 18 residues. CDR1 is SGHRS, CDR2 YFSETQ, per germline. Looking up the rest from reference TRBV5-1 and TRBJ2-1 gives the full variable domain: KAGVTQTPRYLIKTRGQQVTLSCSPISGHRSVSWYQQTPGQGLQFLFEYFSETQRNKGNFPGRFSGRQFSNSRSEMNVSTLELGDSALYLCASRFLFRLAGPYNEQFFGPGTRLTVL.

The chain links TRBV4-1 to TRBJ1-2; a weak D match, TRBD1 (5 bases). CDR1 MGHRA and CDR2 YSYEKL come from the germline V gene. There are 13 residues in the CDR3. The V gene lost 5 bases and the J gene lost 4 bases, with 11 bases spanning the gap. CDR3 DNA: TGCGCCAGCAGCTCGATTGGGGCCTATGGCTACACCTTC. Translation: CASSSIGAYGYTF.

V and J are TRBV27 and TRBJ1-1, with a tentative D call TRBD1 (5 bases). The germline V gene encodes CDR1 MNHEY and CDR2 SMNVEV (reference sequence). The CDR3 runs 14 residues. V lost 2 bases and J 5 bases, leaving 12 bases between the germline ends. The CDR3 nucleotides read TGTGCCAGCAGTTTACGAGACAGTACGACTGAAGCTTTCTTT. It yields the protein CASSLRDSTTEAFF.

This clone appeared once. The chain recombines TRBV6-5 with TRBJ2-5, with a tentative D call TRBD1 (5 bases). Germline-derived CDR1 and CDR2 are MNHEY and SVGAGI. Deletions cut 2 bases from V and 2 bases from J, with 9 bases between. The CDR3 has 14 residues. Here the CDR3 reads CASSYAGPQETQYF. CDR3 nucleotides: TGTGCCAGCAGTTACGCAGGGCCACAAGAGACCCAGTACTTC.

V usage is TRBV7-2 and J usage is TRBJ2-2, with D maybe TRBD2 (5 bases). V lost 5 bases to trimming and J lost 2 bases, with 18 bases between them. The CDR3 consists of 17 residues. Per germline, CDR1 SGHTA and CDR2 FQGNSA. For the CDR3, the DNA is TGTGCCAGCAGCATTCCCTACTTACTAGATAACACCGGGGAGCTGTTTTTT. This translates into CASSIPYLLDNTGELFF.

This chain joins TRBV2 and TRBJ1-6; D gene unclear. Trimming cost V 1 base and J 9 bases, with 7 bases left between them. The V gene's germline CDR1 is SNHLY and CDR2 FYNNEI. This CDR3 is built from 13 residues. CDR3 DNA sequence: TGTGCCAGCAGTGAAGTCAGGTCTTCACCCCTCCACTTT. This sequence encodes CASSEVRSSPLHF.

The rearrangement joins TRBV7-8 to TRBJ2-1; 9 nucleotides line up with TRBD2. The CDR3 consists of 15 residues. V was clipped by 2 bases and J by 5 bases; unmatched bases: 4. The V gene's germline CDR1 is SGHVS and CDR2 FQNEAQ. CDR3 in amino acids: CASSLRVAGDNEQFF. CDR3 bases: TGTGCCAGCAGCTTAAGGGTAGCGGGGGACAATGAGCAGTTCTTC.

The chain employs TRBV3-1 (or the pseudogene TRBV3-2) and TRBJ2-3, with a weak D call TRBD2 (5 bases). Trimming removed 8 bases at V and 0 bases at J, with 6 bases between. Germline V gives CDR1 LGHDT, CDR2 YNNKEL (reference sequence). The CDR3 is 12 residues long. The CDR3 DNA reads TGTGCCAGCGGACTGAGCACAGATACGCAGTATTTT. The encoded protein is CASGLSTDTQYF.